These 3 T cell receptor beta chains came from one sample sequenced in a study of blood T cell repertoires in COVID-19. The repertoire was sequenced with immunoSEQ multiplex PCR; TCRdb's copy has only in-frame clones and lacks some. Of some 180,000 clones in the sample, about 80% are singletons; the top ten hold 5.2%. Sequencing used PBMCs or T cells enriched from blood (not recorded which). Source of these receptors: an older woman with acute COVID-19.

This chain links TRBV28 with TRBJ2-3; D is perhaps TRBD1 (6 bases). The CDR3 is made up of 12 amino acids. Germline V gene sequence: CDR1 MDHEN, CDR2 SYDVKM. V lost 3 bases, J lost 5 bases, and 6 bases lay in between. The CDR3 sequence is CASSLGQDTQYF. DNA for the CDR3: TGTGCCAGCAGTTTGGGACAAGATACGCAGTATTTT.

This clone was counted once. The V and J genes are TRBV5-3 and TRBJ2-1; possible D gene TRBD2, 6 bases. TRBV5-3 is labeled an ORF, and its function is uncertain. There are 14 residues in the CDR3. V was shortened by 1 base and J by 8 bases, with 13 bases between the two germline ends. CDR3 DNA sequence: TGTGCCAGAAGCTTGACAGGTCCGGGGGATGAGCAGTTCTTC. Translating gives CARSLTGPGDEQFF.

The J gene is TRBJ2-2, the V gene TRBV4-2; D is perhaps TRBD2 (6 bases). Trimming left V 4 bases short and J 5 bases short, with 26 bases between. From germline, CDR1 is LGHNA and CDR2 YNFKEQ. This CDR3 has 19 residues. CDR3 sequence: CASSRTRGWGEDRTGELFF. CDR3 DNA sequence: TGTGCCAGCAGCCGTACCCGAGGGTGGGGGGAGGATCGGACCGGGGAGCTGTTTTTT.